What follows is one T cell receptor (beta chain) and its context. Its antigen is as yet unknown. The CDR3 runs to 14 residues. J was trimmed by 10 bases and V by 1 base; bases with no gene match: 4. The germline V gene has CDR1 SGHTA and CDR2 FQGNSA. The data stem from a study of T-cell reconstitution after alpha-beta-depleted transplantation in children. Findings of the study overall: A year post-transplant, T-cell counts and diversity derived mostly from newly produced T cells.

TCRbeta library preparation incorporated unique molecular identifiers. MiXCR, run by TCRdb on the PCR reads, gives a single entry per CDR3 protein. This sample has a few hundred thousand distinct CDR3 sequences, with about a quarter found just once. The rearrangement uses TRBV7-2 and TRBJ2-1, with 10 bases aligning to TRBD1. The receptor was isolated from a male patient under 18 who had a stem cell transplant for acute lymphoblastic leukemia, so the T cells may come from the graft donor. The sample in question was PBMCs, mostly from graft donor cells, obtained 180 days after TCRalphabeta/CD19-depleted stem cell transplant. The CDR3 is CASSLGDRGTEQFF. As DNA, the CDR3 is TGTGCCAGCAGCTTAGGGGACAGGGGTACCGAGCAGTTCTTC.